This T cell receptor (beta chain) was captured by sequencing in a study of neoadjuvant anti-PD-1 for oral cavity cancer. As for the study in general: Patients without progression got a fourth dose around day 43.

Time point: after neoadjuvant nivolumab, at surgical resection. The study, taken as a whole, reports: Post-nivolumab, blood T cell clonality was significantly elevated in non-responders.

V was pared by 1 base and J by 8 bases, with 14 bases between. The CDR3 runs 14 residues. CDR1 and CDR2 (germline): LGHNT, FRNRAP. On this clone itself: Its antigen is not known.

Repertoires were generated with immunoSEQ multiplex PCR, while TCRdb's copy carries only in-frame clones and drops some. The sample has 65,000 to 70,000 clones; 80% to 90% are singletons. The chain links TRBV12-5 to TRBJ1-2; no clear D. The sequences come from PBMCs, collected after nivolumab (anti-PD-1) treatment. This clonotype was obtained from a person aged 35-79 years with oral cavity squamous cell carcinoma. As DNA, the CDR3 is TGTGCTAGTGGTTTGGACGGCTTTGCCAGGGGCTACACCTTC. It is translated as CASGLDGFARGYTF.